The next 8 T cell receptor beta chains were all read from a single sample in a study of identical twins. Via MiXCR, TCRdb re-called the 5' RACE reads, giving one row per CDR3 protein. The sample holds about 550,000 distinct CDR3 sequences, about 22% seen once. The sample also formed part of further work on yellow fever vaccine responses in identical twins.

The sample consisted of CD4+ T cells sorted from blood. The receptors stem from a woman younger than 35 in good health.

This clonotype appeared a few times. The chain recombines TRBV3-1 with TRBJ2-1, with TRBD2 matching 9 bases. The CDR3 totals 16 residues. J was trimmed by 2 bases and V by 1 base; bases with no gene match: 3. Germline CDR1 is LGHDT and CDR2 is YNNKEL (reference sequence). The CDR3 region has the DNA TGTGCCAGCAGCCAAGTTGGCGGGAGGGCCTACAATGAGCAGTTCTTC. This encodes CASSQVGGRAYNEQFF.

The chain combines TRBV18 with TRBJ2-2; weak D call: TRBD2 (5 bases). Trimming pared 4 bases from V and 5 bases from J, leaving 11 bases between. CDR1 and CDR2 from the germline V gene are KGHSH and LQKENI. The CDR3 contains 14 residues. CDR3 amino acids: CASSLPRGTGELFF. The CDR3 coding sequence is TGTGCCAGCTCACTACCCCGAGGGACCGGGGAGCTGTTTTTT.

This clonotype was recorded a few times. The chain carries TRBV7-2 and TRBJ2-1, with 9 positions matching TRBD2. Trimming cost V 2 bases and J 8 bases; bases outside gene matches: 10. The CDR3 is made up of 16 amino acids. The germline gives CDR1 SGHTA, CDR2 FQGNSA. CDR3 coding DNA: TGTGCCAGCAGCTTATTACCTAGCGGGGTGGGGGATGAGCAGTTCTTC. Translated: CASSLLPSGVGDEQFF.

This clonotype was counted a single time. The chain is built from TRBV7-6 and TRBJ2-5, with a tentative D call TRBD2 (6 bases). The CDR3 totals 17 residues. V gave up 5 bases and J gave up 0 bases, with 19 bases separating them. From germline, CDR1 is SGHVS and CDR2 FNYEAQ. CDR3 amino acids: CASSPGRGLPYQETQYF. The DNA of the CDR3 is TGTGCCAGCAGCCCCGGGCGGGGACTTCCTTACCAAGAGACCCAGTACTTC.

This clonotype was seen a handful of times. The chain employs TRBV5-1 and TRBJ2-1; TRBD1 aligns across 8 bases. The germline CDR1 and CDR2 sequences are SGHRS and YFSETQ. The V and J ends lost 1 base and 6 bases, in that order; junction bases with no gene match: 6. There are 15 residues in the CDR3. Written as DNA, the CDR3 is TGCGCCAGCAGCTTGAAGACAGGGGTCAGCAATGAGCAGTTCTTC. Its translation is CASSLKTGVSNEQFF.

The CDR3 reads CAIVTGANYGYTF. CDR3 in DNA: TGTGCCATTGTGACAGGGGCTAACTATGGCTACACCTTC. The V gene is TRBV10-3, the J gene TRBJ1-2; 8 bases are shared with TRBD1. Germline V gene sequence: CDR1 ENHRY, CDR2 SYGVKD. The V segment lost 9 bases and the J segment 0 bases; nucleotides outside the gene matches: 3. This CDR3 region has 13 residues.

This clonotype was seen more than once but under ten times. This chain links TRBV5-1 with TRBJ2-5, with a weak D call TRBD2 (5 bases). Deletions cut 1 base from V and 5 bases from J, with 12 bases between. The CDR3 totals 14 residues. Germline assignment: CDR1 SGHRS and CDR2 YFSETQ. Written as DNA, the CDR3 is TGCGCCAGCAGCTTGTTGGCCAGCGGTGAGACCCAGTACTTC. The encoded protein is CASSLLASGETQYF.

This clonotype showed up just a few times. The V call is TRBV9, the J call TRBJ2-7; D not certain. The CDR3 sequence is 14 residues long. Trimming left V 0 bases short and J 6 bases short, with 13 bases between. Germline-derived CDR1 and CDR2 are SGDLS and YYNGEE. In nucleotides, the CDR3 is TGTGCCAGCAGCGTAGAAGCCACCTACGGCGAGCAGTACTTC. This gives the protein CASSVEATYGEQYF.